The 28 T cell receptor beta chains below come from one sample, sequenced in a study of blood T cell repertoires in COVID-19. Some clones are missing from TCRdb's copy, which holds only in-frame ones; the method was immunoSEQ multiplex PCR. The repertoire holds about 310,000 clones, 85% to 90% seen once, with approximately 4% in the top ten. The sequencing input was PBMCs or T cells enriched from blood (not recorded which). These receptors came from a woman aged 18-35 years with acute COVID-19.

Turning to this clone: One end of the junction varies from germline; a read error may be responsible. The V gene is TRBV28, the J gene TRBJ1-5; 9 bases fit TRBD1. CDR1 and CDR2 from the germline V gene are MDHEN and SYDVKM. This CDR3 is 14 amino acids long. In DNA, the CDR3 is TGTGCCAGCAGTCTATGGGACAGGGATCAGCCCCAGCATTTT. Translation: CASSLWDRDQPQHF.

The chain recombines TRBV7-2 with TRBJ1-1; D is ambiguous. The V gene's germline CDR1 is SGHTA and CDR2 FQGNSA. This CDR3 spans 15 amino acids. V lost 0 bases, J lost 0 bases, and 8 bases lay in between. CDR3 bases: TGTGCCAGCAGCTTAGCCGGGATCATGAACACTGAAGCTTTCTTT. Translation: CASSLAGIMNTEAFF.

The chain carries TRBV28 and TRBJ2-5, with TRBD1 identical over 8 bases. This CDR3 is built from 14 residues. Germline CDR1 and CDR2: MDHEN and SYDVKM. V dropped 7 bases and J dropped 5; count of bases not matched to a gene: 9. The CDR3 DNA reads as TGTGCCAGCACGAGGCAGGGGGCGGGGGAGACCCAGTACTTC. Translating gives CASTRQGAGETQYF.

The CDR3 nucleotides read TGTGCCAGCCACCGGACAGGGGTCTCCTACGAGCAGTACTTC. Encoded protein: CASHRTGVSYEQYF. This chain uses TRBV18 with TRBJ2-7; 9 nucleotides align to TRBD1. Germline loops: CDR1 KGHSH, CDR2 LQKENI. The CDR3 totals 14 residues. V trimming: 8 bases; J trimming: 0 bases; junction bases outside the gene matches: 5.

The chain couples TRBV18 to TRBJ2-2; TRBD1 agrees at 7 bases. The junction had 3 bases not matched to a gene; V was cut back by 0 bases and J by 2 bases. The length of the CDR3 is 16 residues. Germline V gene sequence: CDR1 KGHSH, CDR2 LQKENI. CDR3 nucleotide sequence: TGTGCCAGCTCACCACCGAACAGGGGCAACACCGGGGAGCTGTTTTTT. Residues: CASSPPNRGNTGELFF. The full variable domain, its missing parts supplied by reference TRBV18 and TRBJ2-2, is NAGVMQNPRHLVRRRGQEARLRCSPMKGHSHVYWYRQLPEEGLKFMVYLQKENIIDESGMPKERFSAEFPKEGPSILRIQQVVRGDSAAYFCASSPPNRGNTGELFFGEGSRLTVL.

The CDR3 DNA is TGTGCCTGGAGTCTCCAGGGAGGGAGTAATGAAAAACTGTTTTTT. This gives the protein CAWSLQGGSNEKLFF. This chain links TRBV30 with TRBJ1-4; the D gene is possibly TRBD1 (5 bases). Germline loops: CDR1 GTSNPN, CDR2 SVGIG (reference sequence). V was shortened by 2 bases and J by 4 bases, with 14 bases between the two germline ends. CDR3 length: 15 residues.

This clone was found once. The chain's CDR3 is CASSLRTGTGDGYTF. CDR3 in DNA: TGTGCCAGCAGTTTACGGACAGGGACCGGGGATGGCTACACCTTC. V gene TRBV28 combines with J gene TRBJ1-2; TRBD1 matches at 8 bases. V was clipped by 2 bases and J by 6 bases; unmatched bases: 8. Per the germline V gene, CDR1 is MDHEN and CDR2 is SYDVKM. CDR3 length equals 15 residues.

The chain links TRBV28 to TRBJ2-5; D is unclear. CDR3 size: 12 residues. The germline V gene encodes CDR1 MDHEN and CDR2 SYDVKM. Trimming took 5 bases from V and 7 from J, leaving 11 bases between them. The CDR3 protein is CASSPKPGTQYF. The CDR3, as DNA: TGTGCCAGCAGTCCGAAGCCTGGGACCCAGTACTTC.

This chain joins TRBV7-9 and TRBJ2-1; 10 bases map to TRBD2. CDR1 and CDR2 (germline): SEHNR, FQNEAQ (reference sequence). This CDR3 has 16 amino acids. Trimming at V came to 4 bases and at J to 1 base, leaving 4 bases not matched to a gene. Written as DNA, the CDR3 is TGTGCCAGCAGCTGGACTAGCGGTCATTCCTACAATGAGCAGTTCTTC. It yields the protein CASSWTSGHSYNEQFF.

The rearrangement uses TRBV28 and TRBJ1-1, with TRBD1 matching over 12 bases. In germline, CDR1 is MDHEN, CDR2 SYDVKM. The CDR3 is made up of 15 amino acids. J was trimmed by 3 bases and V by 7 bases; bases with no gene match: 6. As DNA, the CDR3 is TGTGCCAGCAAGGGGACAGGGGGCAGTCACACTGAAGCTTTCTTT. Its protein is CASKGTGGSHTEAFF.

CDR3 amino acids: CASSEVESSGNYEQYF. Written as DNA, the CDR3 is TGTGCCAGCAGTGAAGTCGAGAGCTCGGGAAACTACGAGCAGTACTTC. The V gene is TRBV6-1, the J gene TRBJ2-7, with D perhaps TRBD2 (5 bases). Germline CDR1 and CDR2: MNHNS and SASEGT. The V end was cut by 1 base, the J end by 3 bases, with 16 bases between. There are 16 residues in the CDR3.

The CDR3 protein is CATSRERRELYNEQFF. The CDR3 DNA reads as TGTGCCACCAGCAGAGAAAGGCGGGAGCTTTACAATGAGCAGTTCTTC. V is TRBV15 and J is TRBJ2-1; 7 bases map to TRBD2. Trimming removed 0 bases from V and 4 bases from J; junction bases left unmatched: 6. Germline assignment: CDR1 LNHNV and CDR2 YYDKDF (reference sequence). This CDR3 is 16 amino acids long. The variable domain in full, with the rest retrieved from reference TRBV15 and TRBJ2-1, is DAMVIQNPRYQVTQFGKPVTLSCSQTLNHNVMYWYQQKSSQAPKLLFHYYDKDFNNEADTPDNFQSRRPNTSFCFLDIRSPGLGDTAMYLCATSRERRELYNEQFFGPGTRLTVL.

The V and J genes are TRBV27 and TRBJ2-7; 9 bases align to TRBD1. Germline trimming cut 2 bases from V and 8 bases from J; bases unmatched to any gene: 16. Germline loops: CDR1 MNHEY, CDR2 SMNVEV (reference sequence). This CDR3 region has 17 residues. CDR3 nucleotides: TGTGCCAGCAGTTTAACGGACAGGGGAGGTATTCTCGATAAGCAGTACTTC. It specifies CASSLTDRGGILDKQYF.

CDR3 region: CSVEEQPNTEAFF. CDR3 DNA: TGCAGCGTTGAAGAACAGCCGAACACTGAAGCTTTCTTT. The chain is built from TRBV29-1 and TRBJ1-1; D is uncertain. The CDR3 runs to 13 residues. Germline assignment: CDR1 SQVTM and CDR2 ANQGSEA. Trimming shortened V by 0 bases and J by 1 base, and 6 bases separated the two germline ends.

The gene calls are TRBV28 and TRBJ1-6; D gene uncertain. Germline CDR1 MDHEN, CDR2 SYDVKM. The CDR3 consists of 13 residues. V was shortened by 1 base and J by 10 bases, with 8 bases between the two germline ends. The CDR3: CASSLYSRSPLHF. The CDR3 coding sequence is TGTGCCAGCAGTTTATACAGTCGGTCACCCCTCCACTTT.

DNA for the CDR3: TGTGCCAGCAGTCAACAGGGGGCAGGCACTGGGGCCAACGTCCTGACTTTC. This sequence encodes CASSQQGAGTGANVLTF. V gene TRBV28 combines with J gene TRBJ2-6; TRBD1 matches 9 bases. After removal of 5 bases from V and 2 bases from J, the junction contained 7 bases not matched to a gene. From germline, CDR1 is MDHEN and CDR2 SYDVKM. The CDR3 length is 17 residues.

DNA of the CDR3: TGTGCCAGTACCAACCCTCCCCAGTTACAGCCCCAGCATTTT. Its protein product is CASTNPPQLQPQHF. The chain couples TRBV19 to TRBJ1-5; D unclear. The CDR3 covers 14 residues. CDR1 LNHDA and CDR2 SQIVND come from the germline V gene (reference sequence). The V end was cut by 7 bases, the J end by 7 bases, with 17 bases between.

This CDR3 reads CASSPGGNIQYF. Written as DNA, the CDR3 is TGTGCCAGCAGCCCAGGGGGCAACATTCAGTACTTC. The chain recombines TRBV13 with TRBJ2-4, with 8 bases identical to TRBD1. The CDR3 has 12 amino acids. CDR1 is PRHDT and CDR2 is FYEKMQ in the germline V gene (reference sequence). With 5 bases clipped from V and 7 bases from J, the junction kept 1 base outside the gene matches.

The rearrangement joins TRBV4-2 to TRBJ2-7; D gene ambiguous. Germline loops: CDR1 LGHNA, CDR2 YNFKEQ. The V and J ends lost 0 bases and 7 bases respectively, with 22 bases between them. The CDR3 is made up of 17 amino acids. CDR3 nucleotide sequence: TGTGCCAGCAGCCAAGATGGGCTGGATGGCACGTCGTGGGAGCAGTACTTC. It codes for CASSQDGLDGTSWEQYF.

The chain joins TRBV7-8 to TRBJ1-1; no firm D call. Germline CDR1 reads SGHVS; CDR2 reads FQNEAQ. The CDR3 totals 14 residues. With 7 bases removed from V and 1 base from J, the gap between germline ends came to 13 bases. The CDR3, as DNA: TGTGCCAGCACCACCTTTTCGGGGAACACTGAAGCTTTCTTT. Translated: CASTTFSGNTEAFF. Full variable domain (remainder filled in from reference TRBV7-8 and TRBJ1-1): GAGVSQSPRYKVAKRGQDVALRCDPISGHVSLFWYQQALGQGPEFLTYFQNEAQLDKSGLPSDRFFAERPEGSVSTLKIQRTQQEDSAVYLCASTTFSGNTEAFFGQGTRLTVV.

This chain connects TRBV27 to TRBJ2-1; 11 nucleotides match TRBD2. J gave up 7 bases and V 2 bases, and 7 bases lay outside the gene matches. CDR1 and CDR2 (germline): MNHEY, SMNVEV (reference sequence). The CDR3 covers 16 residues. The CDR3 region has the DNA TGTGCCAGCAGTTTAACTAGCGGGAGTCGTAGAAATGAGCAGTTCTTC. Protein: CASSLTSGSRRNEQFF.

The chain is built from TRBV6-4 and TRBJ1-5; TRBD1 aligns across 9 bases. CDR1 and CDR2 (germline): MRHNA, SNTAGT. CDR3 length: 15 amino acids. V was clipped by 11 bases and J by 0 bases; unmatched bases: 8. The CDR3 DNA reads TGTGCCCATCGGGACAGGGCTTATAGCAATCAGCCCCAGCATTTT. It encodes CAHRDRAYSNQPQHF.

This chain connects TRBV18 to TRBJ1-5; TRBD1 is a possible D gene (5 bases). Germline V gene data show CDR1 as KGHSH and CDR2 as LQKENI. V was trimmed by 3 bases and J by 6 bases, leaving 15 bases between them. The CDR3 is 15 amino acids. The CDR3 DNA follows: TGTGCCAGCTCACCGGGGACGGGGGTGACTCAGCCCCAGCATTTT. This gives the protein CASSPGTGVTQPQHF.

The rearrangement uses TRBV27 and TRBJ1-2; D may be TRBD1 (5 bases). Trimming shortened V by 6 bases and J by 1 base, and 12 bases separated the two germline ends. Germline V gene lookup returns CDR1 MNHEY and CDR2 SMNVEV (reference sequence). This CDR3 contains 14 residues. The CDR3 DNA follows: TGTGCCAGCAGCTCCCCCGGGGGTAACTATGGCTACACCTTC. It specifies CASSSPGGNYGYTF.

V is TRBV28 and J is TRBJ1-2; 7 bases line up with TRBD1. Germline loops: CDR1 MDHEN, CDR2 SYDVKM. Losses at the gene ends were 9 bases for V and 4 bases for J; bases not matched to a gene: 17. CDR3 size: 16 residues. The CDR3 DNA follows: TGTGCCAGTTCAACGGGACAGCAAACGGGCCTCTATGGCTACACCTTC. Translating gives CASSTGQQTGLYGYTF.

The chain joins TRBV3-1 (or the pseudogene TRBV3-2) to TRBJ2-6, with D possibly TRBD2 on 5 matching bases. This CDR3 contains 17 residues. V was pared by 4 bases and J by 0 bases, with 13 bases between. Germline CDR1 reads LGHDT; CDR2 reads YNNKEL (reference sequence). The CDR3 protein is CASSRVGISSGANVLTF. The CDR3 nucleotides are TGTGCCAGCAGCCGCGTCGGGATTAGCTCTGGGGCCAACGTCCTGACTTTC.

A few counts support this clone. The CDR3 sequence is CASSPRDRGRAEAFF. In DNA form, the CDR3 reads TGTGCCAGCTCACCACGCGACAGGGGCAGGGCTGAAGCTTTCTTT. The chain is built from TRBV18 and TRBJ1-1; 8 bases align to TRBD1. Germline lookup yields CDR1 KGHSH and CDR2 LQKENI. Losses at the gene ends were 1 base for V and 6 bases for J; bases not matched to a gene: 7. This CDR3 spans 15 amino acids.

The V and J genes are TRBV6-5 and TRBJ2-7, with TRBD1 matching over 7 bases. The CDR3 length is 15 residues. Trimming cost V 0 bases and J 3 bases; bases outside gene matches: 5. Looked up from germline, CDR1 is MNHEY and CDR2 is SVGAGI. The CDR3 region is CASSYSGTDNYEQYF. The DNA of the CDR3 is TGTGCCAGCAGTTACTCGGGGACAGATAACTACGAGCAGTACTTC.